Below, 30 T cell receptor beta chains from the same sample are listed, as sequenced in a study of cytomegalovirus exposure and HLA in healthy donors. The PCR was carried out with 60 Vbeta primers and 13 Jbeta primers. Assay: immunoSEQ multiplex PCR; the TCRdb copy retains only in-frame clones and omits some. In the table there are about 160,000 clones, roughly 80% of which are singletons. Input material: PBMCs. Receptors originate from a man between 50 and 59 years old in good health and CMV-seropositive.

The J gene is TRBJ1-5, the V gene TRBV2; possible D gene TRBD1, 5 bases. This CDR3 comprises 13 residues. The germline V gene encodes CDR1 SNHLY and CDR2 FYNNEI. The V gene lost 4 bases and the J gene lost 9 bases, with 13 bases spanning the gap. The CDR3 DNA reads as TGTGCCAGCAGTGGGCGGCAGGGAGGGCCCCAGCATTTT. This translates into CASSGRQGGPQHF. The full variable domain, in which reference TRBV2 and TRBJ1-5 provide the parts outside the CDR3, is EPEVTQTPSHQVTQMGQEVILRCVPISNHLYFYWYRQILGQKVEFLVSFYNNEISEKSEIFDDQFSVERPDGSNFTLKIRSTKLEDSAMYFCASSGRQGGPQHFGDGTRLSIL.

This rearrangement joins TRBV29-1 to TRBJ2-3, with 7 nucleotides matching TRBD2. Per the germline V gene, CDR1 is SQVTM and CDR2 is ANQGSEA. This CDR3 spans 14 amino acids. V lost 6 bases and J lost 2; bases outside the gene matches: 8. CDR3 protein: CSVGAGTHTDTQYF. The CDR3 region has the DNA TGCAGCGTAGGAGCGGGGACTCACACAGATACGCAGTATTTT.

The V call is TRBV7-9, the J call TRBJ2-2; tentative D call: TRBD2 (5 bases). CDR1 and CDR2 (germline): SEHNR, FQNEAQ (reference sequence). There are 12 residues in the CDR3. V was pared by 3 bases and J by 9 bases, with 8 bases between. The CDR3 bases are TGTGCCAGCAGCTTGCGCGGGTGGGAGCTGTTTTTT. Encoded protein: CASSLRGWELFF.

Only a few counts were recorded for this clone. The chain carries TRBV5-1 and TRBJ2-2; 8 bases are shared with TRBD2. After removal of 2 bases from V and 2 bases from J, the junction contained 5 bases not matched to a gene. The CDR3 is 16 residues long. CDR1 is SGHRS and CDR2 is YFSETQ in the germline V gene. CDR3 region: CASSLGLAPNTGELFF. CDR3 sequence (DNA): TGCGCCAGCAGCTTAGGACTAGCCCCCAACACCGGGGAGCTGTTTTTT.

The rearrangement links TRBV5-4 to TRBJ2-2, with 7 bases matching TRBD2. The junction had 6 bases not matched to a gene; V was cut back by 6 bases and J by 4 bases. Germline CDR1 reads SGHNT; CDR2 reads YYREEE (reference sequence). The CDR3 totals 14 residues. For the CDR3, the DNA is TGTGCCAGCAACAGAGCGGGAACCACCGGGGAGCTGTTTTTT. It codes for CASNRAGTTGELFF.

This chain connects TRBV28 to TRBJ1-1, with 11 bases aligning to TRBD1. V lost 6 bases and J lost 4; bases outside the gene matches: 10. The CDR3 is 16 amino acids. Germline V CDR1 and CDR2: MDHEN, SYDVKM. The CDR3 sequence is CASSQGGTGGGTEAFF. The CDR3 DNA follows: TGTGCCAGCAGCCAAGGTGGGACAGGGGGAGGCACTGAAGCTTTCTTT. Looking up the rest from reference TRBV28 and TRBJ1-1 gives the full variable domain: DVKVTQSSRYLVKRTGEKVFLECVQDMDHENMFWYRQDPGLGLRLIYFSYDVKMKEKGDIPEGYSVSREKKERFSLILESASTNQTSMYLCASSQGGTGGGTEAFFGQGTRLTVV.

This chain joins TRBV6-6 and TRBJ1-2; weak D call: TRBD1 (6 bases). Germline V gene lookup returns CDR1 MNHNY and CDR2 SVGAGI (reference sequence). Trimming took 5 bases from V and 3 from J, leaving 7 bases between them. CDR3 length equals 12 residues. CDR3 DNA sequence: TGTGCCAGCAGTACAGGGTACTATGGCTACACCTTC. This sequence encodes CASSTGYYGYTF.

This chain's CDR3 is CASSLRDRLFSGNTIYF. CDR3 in DNA: TGTGCCAGCAGCTTGCGGGACAGGCTCTTCTCTGGAAACACCATATATTTT. The genes are TRBV5-6 and TRBJ1-3; 8 bases are a match to TRBD1. The CDR3 is made up of 17 amino acids. After removal of 1 base from V and 0 bases from J, the junction contained 6 bases not matched to a gene. Germline values: CDR1 SGHDT, CDR2 YYEEEE.

This chain uses TRBV9 with TRBJ2-1; 11 bases line up with TRBD1. CDR1 SGDLS and CDR2 YYNGEE come from the germline V gene. This CDR3 contains 17 residues. Trimming cost V 3 bases and J 5 bases; bases outside gene matches: 10. The CDR3 is CASSALLGTGGNNEQFF. Written as DNA, the CDR3 is TGTGCCAGCAGCGCACTCCTGGGGACAGGGGGGAACAATGAGCAGTTCTTC.

CDR3 in DNA: TGTGCCATCAGGGGGACAGGGTCCGGCACTGAAGCTTTCTTT. It specifies CAIRGTGSGTEAFF. The J gene is TRBJ1-1, the V gene TRBV10-3; 9 nucleotides align to TRBD1. V was pared by 6 bases and J by 4 bases, with 6 bases of the junction left unmatched. The CDR3 covers 14 residues. The V gene's germline CDR1 is ENHRY and CDR2 SYGVKD.

Written as DNA, the CDR3 is TGTGCCAGCAGCTGGAAGGAGGGGTTAGAGGCTTTCTTT. Its translation: CASSWKEGLEAFF. This chain connects TRBV7-2 to TRBJ1-1; D is perhaps TRBD1 (5 bases). CDR1 is SGHTA and CDR2 is FQGNSA in the germline V gene. Deletions cut 4 bases from V and 11 bases from J, with 17 bases between. The CDR3 consists of 13 residues.

The rearrangement uses TRBV5-5 and TRBJ1-2, with 10 bases identical to TRBD1. V lost 3 bases and J lost 8; bases outside the gene matches: 10. CDR1 is SGHKS, CDR2 YYEKEE, per germline (reference sequence). The CDR3 sequence is 15 residues long. CDR3 DNA sequence: TGTGCCAGCAGCTCTACTACGGGACAGGGGAACGGCTACACCTTC. This gives the protein CASSSTTGQGNGYTF.

The chain is built from TRBV7-2 and TRBJ2-2; 8 positions agree with TRBD2. Germline V lookup: CDR1 SGHTA, CDR2 FQGNSA. The CDR3 runs to 15 residues. The ends lost 4 bases at V and 7 bases at J; junction bases unmatched: 8. The CDR3 bases are TGTGCCAGCAGCTCCTTGGCGGGGGGCAACGGGGAGCTGTTTTTT. This sequence encodes CASSSLAGGNGELFF.

The CDR3 loop is CASSLRAGAETQYF. CDR3 coding DNA: TGCGCCAGCAGCTTAAGAGCGGGAGCGGAGACCCAGTACTTC. The chain carries TRBV5-1 and TRBJ2-5; 8 bases fit TRBD2. Trimming removed 2 bases from V and 5 bases from J; junction bases left unmatched: 5. Germline CDR1 SGHRS, CDR2 YFSETQ. CDR3 size: 14 residues. Supplemented by reference TRBV5-1 and TRBJ2-5, the full variable domain reads KAGVTQTPRYLIKTRGQQVTLSCSPISGHRSVSWYQQTPGQGLQFLFEYFSETQRNKGNFPGRFSGRQFSNSRSEMNVSTLELGDSALYLCASSLRAGAETQYFGPGTRLLVL.

The rearrangement uses TRBV5-1 and TRBJ1-2, with D possibly being TRBD1 (6 bases). Germline CDR1 reads SGHRS; CDR2 reads YFSETQ. This CDR3 region has 13 residues. Trimming removed 3 bases at V and 2 bases at J, with 8 bases between. CDR3 in amino acids: CASSSTGNYGYTF. The DNA of the CDR3 is TGCGCCAGCAGCTCCACAGGGAACTATGGCTACACCTTC.

This rearrangement joins TRBV28 to TRBJ1-1, with D tentatively TRBD1 (5 bases). CDR3 length: 15 amino acids. V gave up 3 bases and J gave up 5 bases, with 16 bases separating them. Germline assignment: CDR1 MDHEN and CDR2 SYDVKM. The CDR3 reads CASSLGGEVGTEAFF. The CDR3 bases are TGTGCCAGCAGTTTGGGGGGGGAGGTGGGGACTGAAGCTTTCTTT.

J is TRBJ2-3 and V is TRBV27, with D unclear. This CDR3 region has 13 residues. Looked up from germline, CDR1 is MNHEY and CDR2 is SMNVEV (reference sequence). Trimming removed 3 bases from V and 2 bases from J, with 6 bases in between. This CDR3 reads CASSFSYTDTQYF. DNA for the CDR3: TGTGCCAGCAGTTTTAGCTACACAGATACGCAGTATTTT.

CDR3 protein: CATRTAEVTNYGYTF. In nucleotides, the CDR3 is TGTGCCACTCGGACAGCCGAGGTTACTAACTATGGCTACACCTTC. The chain has TRBV10-3 and TRBJ1-2; D possibly corresponds to TRBD1 (6 bases). From germline, CDR1 is ENHRY and CDR2 SYGVKD. This CDR3 region has 15 residues. Trimming shortened V by 10 bases and J by 0 bases, and 18 bases separated the two germline ends.

This chain connects TRBV18 to TRBJ1-5; no clear D gene. The length of the CDR3 is 15 residues. Germline V gives CDR1 KGHSH, CDR2 LQKENI. V dropped 3 bases and J dropped 2 bases, with 11 bases sitting between them. The CDR3 coding sequence is TGTGCCAGCTCACCCGGGGAAGGCGGCAATCAGCCCCAGCATTTT. Amino acids: CASSPGEGGNQPQHF. The full variable domain, in which reference TRBV18 and TRBJ1-5 provide the parts outside the CDR3, is NAGVMQNPRHLVRRRGQEARLRCSPMKGHSHVYWYRQLPEEGLKFMVYLQKENIIDESGMPKERFSAEFPKEGPSILRIQQVVRGDSAAYFCASSPGEGGNQPQHFGDGTRLSIL.

A single count supports this clone. The gene calls are TRBV7-3 and TRBJ2-2, with 8 bases that match TRBD2. The CDR3 consists of 15 residues. Per germline, CDR1 SGHTA and CDR2 FQGTGA. The V gene end was trimmed by 5 bases and the J gene end by 6 bases; junction bases not matched to a gene: 8. CDR3 nucleotide sequence: TGTGCCAGCAGCCCTCTAGCGGGCAGCTCCGGGGAGCTGTTTTTT. Its protein is CASSPLAGSSGELFF. The full variable domain, rest sourced from reference TRBV7-3 and TRBJ2-2, is GAGVSQTPSNKVTEKGKYVELRCDPISGHTALYWYRQSLGQGPEFLIYFQGTGAADDSGLPNDRFFAVRPEGSVSTLKIQRTERGDSAVYLCASSPLAGSSGELFFGEGSRLTVL.

The chain joins TRBV21-1 to TRBJ2-3; whether TRBD1, the table's D call, matches the DNA was not checked. TRBV21-1 has pseudogene status. This CDR3 spans 16 amino acids. The CDR3 bases are TGTGCCAGCAGCAAAGCGCTGCAGGGGCGCACAGATACGCAGTATTTT. It specifies CASSKALQGRTDTQYF.

This sequence joins TRBV5-1 and TRBJ1-1; D is perhaps TRBD1 (6 bases). The germline gives CDR1 SGHRS, CDR2 YFSETQ. Trimming cost V 3 bases and J 4 bases, with 16 bases left between them. This CDR3 is 15 amino acids long. DNA for the CDR3: TGCGCCAGCAGCTCTCAGACCCAGGGGAGCACTGAAGCTTTCTTT. Translation gives CASSSQTQGSTEAFF.

The chain employs TRBV7-9 and TRBJ2-1, with D possibly being TRBD1 (5 bases). Trimming removed 5 bases at V and 7 bases at J, with 9 bases between. The germline V gene encodes CDR1 SEHNR and CDR2 FQNEAQ (reference sequence). The CDR3 spans 12 residues. The CDR3, as DNA: TGTGCCAGCAGCCCAGGGAAGAATGAGCAGTTCTTC. It encodes CASSPGKNEQFF.

This chain uses TRBV7-3 with TRBJ1-2; tentatively, D is TRBD1 (5 bases). Germline V CDR1 and CDR2: SGHTA, FQGTGA. The CDR3 is 13 amino acids. Deletions cut 5 bases from V and 5 bases from J, with 12 bases between. The CDR3 DNA is TGTGCCAGCAGCCTGACAGCTGTTTATGGCTACACCTTC. It yields the protein CASSLTAVYGYTF.

On this clone itself: This same CDR3 is encoded by further DNA sequences in the sample. This rearrangement joins TRBV28 to TRBJ1-5, with D perhaps matching TRBD1 (6 bases). CDR1 and CDR2 from the germline V gene are MDHEN and SYDVKM. The ends were cut back, 6 bases at V and 6 bases at J, with 9 bases in the middle. The CDR3 is 12 residues long. CDR3 residues: CASRTGSQPQHF. The CDR3 region has the DNA TGTGCCAGCAGAACAGGGAGTCAGCCCCAGCATTTT.

This chain links TRBV30 with TRBJ2-3; unclear D gene. Looked up from germline, CDR1 is GTSNPN and CDR2 is SVGIG (reference sequence). The CDR3 totals 13 residues. The V and J ends lost 1 base and 1 base respectively, with 6 bases between them. In nucleotides, the CDR3 is TGTGCCTGGAGTGGGCAGGGCACAGATACGCAGTATTTT. Translated, it gives CAWSGQGTDTQYF. The whole variable domain, remainder taken from reference TRBV30 and TRBJ2-3, is SQTIHQWPATLVQPVGSPLSLECTVEGTSNPNLYWYRQAAGRGLQLLFYSVGIGQISSEVPQNLSASRPQDRQFILSSKKLLLSDSGFYLCAWSGQGTDTQYFGPGTRLTVL.

This sequence joins TRBV19 and TRBJ2-1, with 8 bases aligning to TRBD1. V lost 6 bases and J lost 4; bases outside the gene matches: 5. CDR3 length equals 14 residues. Germline V gene data show CDR1 as LNHDA and CDR2 as SQIVND (reference sequence). CDR3 loop: CASSDRGKYNEQFF. The CDR3 DNA reads TGTGCCAGTAGCGACAGGGGAAAATACAATGAGCAGTTCTTC.

This sequence joins TRBV5-1 and TRBJ1-1; D possibly corresponds to TRBD1 (5 bases). CDR3 length equals 14 residues. Germline CDR1 reads SGHRS; CDR2 reads YFSETQ. Between the trimmed V and J ends, which lost 0 bases and 3 bases, there was a span of 9 bases. The CDR3 is CASSLVSGDTEAFF. For the CDR3, the DNA is TGCGCCAGCAGCTTGGTATCGGGGGACACTGAAGCTTTCTTT.

The V gene is TRBV19, the J gene TRBJ2-7; 8 bases fit TRBD2. CDR3 length: 14 residues. After removal of 5 bases from V and 0 bases from J, the junction contained 3 bases not matched to a gene. Germline loops: CDR1 LNHDA, CDR2 SQIVND (reference sequence). The CDR3, as DNA: TGTGCCAGTAGTCTAGCGGGTAGCTCCTACGAGCAGTACTTC. Translating gives CASSLAGSSYEQYF.

The chain's CDR3 is CASSLYLSSYNEQFF. CDR3 bases: TGTGCCAGCAGCTTGTACCTTAGCTCCTACAATGAGCAGTTCTTC. This rearrangement joins TRBV5-4 to TRBJ2-1; no clear D gene. This CDR3 spans 15 amino acids. V was shortened by 1 base and J by 0 bases, with 8 bases between the two germline ends. Germline V gene lookup returns CDR1 SGHNT and CDR2 YYREEE (reference sequence).